A single sample gave rise to the 14 T cell receptor beta chains below, sequenced in a study of beta chain features in type 1 diabetes. Findings and caveats of the study: Shortening of TCRB CDR3s, moderate but significant, appeared in all four CD4+ subsets of Type 1 diabetes patients.

Every bit of the isolated RNA underwent reverse transcription, so sequencing read expressed TCRB transcripts. Sequenced by immunoSEQ multiplex PCR; TCRdb stores in-frame clones only, minus some. Among 350,000 to 450,000 clones listed, around an eighth were seen once. Their target antigens are unknown. The sample taken for sequencing was naive CD4+ T cells from blood. The source of these receptors is a young woman with type 1 diabetes.

The chain has TRBV28 and TRBJ2-5; TRBD1 is a possible D gene (5 bases). The germline V gene encodes CDR1 MDHEN and CDR2 SYDVKM. This CDR3 spans 15 amino acids. Trimming removed 6 bases at V and 2 bases at J, with 16 bases between. The CDR3 protein is CASSSPPRDQETQYF. The DNA of the CDR3 is TGTGCCAGCAGCTCTCCCCCCAGGGATCAAGAGACCCAGTACTTC. Complete variable domain (other parts from reference TRBV28 and TRBJ2-5): DVKVTQSSRYLVKRTGEKVFLECVQDMDHENMFWYRQDPGLGLRLIYFSYDVKMKEKGDIPEGYSVSREKKERFSLILESASTNQTSMYLCASSSPPRDQETQYFGPGTRLLVL.

This clone was recorded a few times. The chain combines TRBV5-1 with TRBJ2-7, with a tentative D call TRBD2 (6 bases). Germline values: CDR1 SGHRS, CDR2 YFSETQ. The CDR3 runs 16 residues. V lost 3 bases and J lost 0, with 16 bases in between. DNA of the CDR3: TGCGCCAGCAGCTCCAGCCTGCGGGAAAGCTCCTACGAGCAGTACTTC. Its protein is CASSSSLRESSYEQYF.

V gene TRBV10-3 combines with J gene TRBJ2-5, with TRBD2 identical over 10 bases. With 6 bases clipped from V and 1 base from J, the junction kept 2 bases outside the gene matches. This CDR3 has 14 residues. The germline CDR1 and CDR2 sequences are ENHRY and SYGVKD. The CDR3 DNA is TGTGCCATCAGCATAGCGGGGGGCCAAGAGACCCAGTACTTC. Translating gives CAISIAGGQETQYF.

This clone showed up just a few times. This chain connects TRBV7-2 to TRBJ2-7; 12 bases fit TRBD1. Losses at the gene ends were 0 bases for V and 10 bases for J; bases not matched to a gene: 7. The V gene's germline CDR1 is SGHTA and CDR2 FQGNSA. The CDR3 contains 15 residues. The CDR3 spells CASSLAGTGGGSQYF. The CDR3 DNA is TGTGCCAGCAGCTTAGCCGGGACAGGGGGCGGCTCACAGTACTTC.

This chain connects TRBV4-3 to TRBJ1-1, with TRBD1 as a possible D gene (6 bases). Trimming took 4 bases from V and 0 from J, leaving 15 bases between them. This CDR3 has 16 residues. Germline-derived CDR1 and CDR2 are LGHNA and YSLEER. The CDR3 bases are TGCGCCAGCAGCCGAGGGGGGGTTTCTATGAACACTGAAGCTTTCTTT. Its translation: CASSRGGVSMNTEAFF.

This chain links TRBV28 with TRBJ1-5, with TRBD1 matching over 7 bases. The CDR3 is made up of 16 amino acids. Germline CDR1 is MDHEN and CDR2 is SYDVKM. J gave up 1 base and V 6 bases, and 9 bases lay outside the gene matches. The chain's CDR3 is CASRPQGRKSNQPQHF. DNA for the CDR3: TGTGCCAGCAGGCCACAGGGGCGAAAAAGCAATCAGCCCCAGCATTTT.

The chain uses TRBV28 and TRBJ2-7; 8 nucleotides line up with TRBD2. This CDR3 comprises 16 residues. J gave up 0 bases and V 4 bases, and 8 bases lay outside the gene matches. Germline V CDR1 and CDR2: MDHEN, SYDVKM. The CDR3 coding sequence is TGTGCCAGCAGTTCGCCGAGTAGCGGGACCTCCTACGAGCAGTACTTC. Translated, it gives CASSSPSSGTSYEQYF.

This clone was observed a few times. The chain uses TRBV28 and TRBJ1-1; tentative D call: TRBD1 (5 bases). Trimming shortened V by 6 bases and J by 0 bases, and 17 bases separated the two germline ends. CDR3 length: 16 amino acids. CDR1 is MDHEN, CDR2 SYDVKM, per germline. The CDR3 sequence: CASSPGHGTMNTEAFF. DNA for the CDR3: TGTGCCAGCAGCCCCGGACACGGGACTATGAACACTGAAGCTTTCTTT.

The chain recombines TRBV9 with TRBJ2-3; 8 nucleotides line up with TRBD2. CDR3 size: 16 residues. CDR1 is SGDLS, CDR2 YYNGEE, per germline. V was pared by 0 bases and J by 3 bases, with 6 bases of the junction left unmatched. The CDR3 here is CASSVVTSGTTDTQYF. CDR3 nucleotides: TGTGCCAGCAGCGTAGTAACTAGCGGAACTACAGATACGCAGTATTTT.

This rearrangement joins TRBV29-1 to TRBJ1-2, with TRBD1 as a possible D gene (5 bases). The CDR3 contains 16 residues. Trimming took 5 bases from V and 2 from J, leaving 21 bases between them. Per germline, CDR1 SQVTM and CDR2 ANQGSEA. The DNA for the CDR3 is TGCAGCGTTTATCGGTCGAAGGCAGGGAGGAACTATGGCTACACCTTC. It translates to CSVYRSKAGRNYGYTF.

This clone came up a few times. V gene TRBV7-9 combines with J gene TRBJ1-4; weak D call: TRBD1 (5 bases). V was cut by 0 bases and J by 4 bases, with 6 bases left in between. This CDR3 contains 14 residues. The germline gives CDR1 SEHNR, CDR2 FQNEAQ (reference sequence). The CDR3 sequence is CASSLAGVNEKLFF. DNA for the CDR3: TGTGCCAGCAGCTTAGCAGGGGTTAATGAAAAACTGTTTTTT.

The chain uses TRBV7-2 and TRBJ2-1; D is ambiguous. The ends were cut back, 5 bases at V and 6 bases at J, with 11 bases in the middle. The CDR3 runs to 13 residues. Germline CDR1 reads SGHTA; CDR2 reads FQGNSA. The CDR3 spells CASSPSPRNEQFF. DNA of the CDR3: TGTGCCAGCAGCCCCTCCCCCCGCAATGAGCAGTTCTTC.

V usage is TRBV14 and J usage is TRBJ1-2; D not resolved. Between the trimmed V and J ends, which lost 3 bases and 5 bases, there was a span of 10 bases. The CDR3 spans 13 residues. Germline lookup yields CDR1 SGHDN and CDR2 FVKESK. The CDR3 loop is CASSQPWEYGYTF. CDR3 nucleotides: TGTGCCAGCAGCCAGCCGTGGGAGTATGGCTACACCTTC.

This sequence joins TRBV5-1 and TRBJ2-7, with 11 bases that match TRBD2. With V trimmed by 4 bases and J by 6 bases, 6 bases remained unmatched. CDR3 length equals 14 residues. Per the germline V gene, CDR1 is SGHRS and CDR2 is YFSETQ. Here the CDR3 DNA reads TGCGCCAGCAGCGATACTAGCGGGAGCAGCGAGCAGTACTTC. Translating gives CASSDTSGSSEQYF.